Reported below is one TCR beta chain. The sample comes from a study of T cells in Graves' hyperthyroidism and ophthalmopathy. There were TCR beta CDR3 regions amplified from RNA transcripts. First-round RT-PCR targeting the TCR CDR3 was performed with the HTBI primer set. MiXCR, applied by TCRdb to the multiplex PCR reads, yields one record per CDR3 protein. The sample lists some 510,000 distinct CDR3 sequences, roughly 20% occurring once. The V end lost 6 bases, the J end lost 5 bases, and 13 bases lay between the germline ends. Germline V gene sequence: CDR1 LNHNV, CDR2 YYDKDF (reference sequence). The CDR3 is 13 residues long.

This receptor was taken from a man in his late teens or twenties with Graves' hyperthyroidism. The rearrangement uses TRBV15 and TRBJ1-1; TRBD1 is a possible D gene (6 bases). Input material: blood. Written as DNA, the CDR3 is TGTGCCACCAGTTCGGCAGGGGAAACTGAAGCTTTCTTT. The encoded protein is CATSSAGETEAFF.